The sequence of this T cell receptor (beta chain) was determined in a study of T cell responses to AZD1222 COVID-19 vaccine. From germline, CDR1 is SGHDT and CDR2 YYEEEE. CDR3 size: 13 residues. V lost 1 base and J lost 4, with 8 bases in between. Assay used: immunoSEQ multiplex PCR; TCRdb lists only in-frame clones, some missing. The sample has 90,000 to 100,000 clones; about 88% are singletons. The TCR was taken from an adult who received the AZD1222 COVID-19 vaccine. This material consisted of peripheral blood, taken 28 days after the second AZD1222 dose. V and J are TRBV5-6 and TRBJ1-2; weak D call: TRBD1 (6 bases). CDR3 nucleotides: TGTGCCAGCAGCTTGACAGGGATCTATGGCTACACCTTC. It is translated as CASSLTGIYGYTF.